Sequencing of this TCR beta chain was carried out in a study of T cells in Graves' hyperthyroidism and ophthalmopathy. Study-wide context: Sampling of peripheral blood happened at initial diagnosis, prior to any treatment. The study, taken as a whole, reports: A 13 V-J signature model discriminated ophthalmopathy versus stable hyperthyroidism.

A word on this clonotype: What it binds is unknown.

Amplified regions were TCR beta CDR3 sequences from RNA transcripts. With the HTBI primer set, the TCR CDR3 went through a first round of RT-PCR. TCRdb re-derived calls from the multiplex PCR reads in MiXCR, one entry per CDR3 protein. The table has a few hundred thousand distinct CDR3 sequences, less than 20% seen once. Patients with uncontrolled infections, other autoimmune diseases, pregnancy or lactation were excluded. Using over 8.5 ml of fresh peripheral blood, PBMCs were prepared. CDR3 length: 15 residues. Germline lookup yields CDR1 SNHLY and CDR2 FYNNEI. Between the trimmed V and J ends, which lost 3 bases and 2 bases, there was a span of 11 bases.

This sequence was found in a man aged 18 to 30 with Graves' ophthalmopathy. Sequenced input: blood. The chain has TRBV2 and TRBJ2-4; no reliable D call. The DNA of the CDR3 is TGTGCCAGCAGTGAGACACGAGCATCCAAAAACATTCAGTACTTC. Translated, it gives CASSETRASKNIQYF.